The 8 T cell receptor beta chains listed next were all sequenced from one sample in a study of blood T cells in healthy people across ages. A J-beta primer mix and a sample-barcoded 5' primer were used in a second PCR of roughly 7 to 12 cycles. MiXCR, applied by TCRdb to the 5' RACE reads, yields one record per CDR3 protein. This sample has about a million distinct CDR3 sequences, with approximately 49% found just once. Sequencing input: blood. Receptors were obtained from a man aged 25-40 years in good health.

This clonotype was recorded a few times. The chain combines TRBV24-1 with TRBJ2-7; 7 nucleotides line up with TRBD2. The J segment lost 3 bases and the V segment lost 5 bases, leaving 6 bases of the junction unmatched. The germline V gene encodes CDR1 KGHDR and CDR2 SFDVKD. The CDR3 spans 14 residues. The chain's CDR3 is CATSAARGDYEQYF. The DNA for the CDR3 is TGTGCCACCAGTGCTGCCCGGGGGGACTACGAGCAGTACTTC.

A few counts support this clonotype. V is TRBV12-3 or TRBV12-4 and J is TRBJ1-5, with D uncertain. Trimming left V 2 bases short and J 0 bases short, with 8 bases between. The CDR3 is made up of 15 amino acids. DNA for the CDR3: TGTGCCAGCAGTTTAAGGCAGAATAGCAATCAGCCCCAGCATTTT. Amino acid sequence: CASSLRQNSNQPQHF.

The gene calls are TRBV5-4 and TRBJ2-5; D remains unclear. The J call is doubtful: the DNA matches TRBJ2-7 better. The CDR3 is 13 residues long. The germline CDR1 and CDR2 sequences are SGHNT and YYREEE (reference sequence). CDR3 residues: CASSLDQPDEQYF. As DNA, the CDR3 is TGTGCCAGCAGCTTGGATCAACCGGACGAGCAGTACTTC.

J is TRBJ2-5 and V is TRBV18; D is undetermined. The germline gives CDR1 KGHSH, CDR2 LQKENI. The CDR3 has 13 residues. The V end lost 2 bases, the J end lost 5 bases, and 9 bases lay between the germline ends. CDR3 nucleotides: TGTGCCAGCTCACCAATTTTCGGCGAGACCCAGTACTTC. This codes for CASSPIFGETQYF. Together with reference TRBV18 and TRBJ2-5, the CDR3 gives the full variable domain: NAGVMQNPRHLVRRRGQEARLRCSPMKGHSHVYWYRQLPEEGLKFMVYLQKENIIDESGMPKERFSAEFPKEGPSILRIQQVVRGDSAAYFCASSPIFGETQYFGPGTRLLVL.

This clonotype was picked up a small number of times. The chain couples TRBV12-3 or TRBV12-4 to TRBJ1-2; TRBD1 matches at 8 bases. Trimming cost V 5 bases and J 7 bases; bases outside gene matches: 6. The CDR3 covers 13 residues. CDR3 bases: TGTGCCAGCAGTCCAGGGGGCGCGACTGGCTACACCTTC. Residues: CASSPGGATGYTF.

A note on this clonotype: One junction end does not reproduce the germline sequence, and a read error may be involved. The genes are TRBV11-2 and TRBJ2-1; no clear D gene. The CDR3 has 13 residues. CDR1 and CDR2 from the germline V gene are SGHAT and FQNNGV. The CDR3 region has the DNA TGTGCCGGCAGCCTCCCAGGTCCTGGTGAGCAGTTCTTC. It yields the protein CAGSLPGPGEQFF.

This chain connects TRBV11-3 to TRBJ2-2; a weak D match, TRBD2 (5 bases). Trimming cost V 0 bases and J 9 bases, with 11 bases left between them. The CDR3 spans 14 residues. The germline V gene has CDR1 SGHNT and CDR2 YENEEA. The DNA of the CDR3 is TGTGCCAGCAGCTTAGAACCGGGGAAGCGGGAGCTGTTTTTT. Translation gives CASSLEPGKRELFF.

This clonotype has more than one count but fewer than ten. This sequence joins TRBV27 and TRBJ2-7, with D possibly TRBD1 on 6 matching bases. CDR1 is MNHEY and CDR2 is SMNVEV in the germline V gene (reference sequence). Trimming stripped 8 bases from V and 2 bases from J, with 22 bases between. This CDR3 contains 16 residues. The CDR3 sequence is CASGFLSGAHPYEQYF. DNA of the CDR3: TGTGCCAGCGGATTTCTCTCAGGGGCCCATCCCTACGAGCAGTACTTC.